This T cell receptor beta chain was retrieved from a study of control samples from healthy donors and cancer patients. Looked up from germline, CDR1 is SGHAT and CDR2 is FQNNGV. V was pared by 4 bases and J by 4 bases, with 13 bases between. The length of the CDR3 is 15 residues. Produced via immunoSEQ multiplex PCR; TCRdb's table is partial and in-frame only. The sample yields approximately 120,000 clones, more than 85% seen once. The sequence was obtained from a woman aged 50 to 60 in good health. This chain joins TRBV11-2 and TRBJ2-2; maybe TRBD1 (5 bases). The sequenced sample consisted of blood. Written as DNA, the CDR3 is TGTGCCAGCAGCTCCCGGGCAGGGTCCACCGGGGAGCTGTTTTTT. Amino acids: CASSSRAGSTGELFF.